This TCR beta chain was identified during a study of blood T cell repertoires in COVID-19. Study background: The United States, Italy and Spain supplied acute and convalescent COVID-19 samples. Nucleic acid was either cDNA or gDNA, and it came from T cells, B-cell-depleted T cells, or PBMCs.

Authors' methods: Estimated nucleated cell counts came from reference gene primer amplification. Assay: immunoSEQ multiplex PCR; the TCRdb copy retains only in-frame clones and omits some. The V and J calls and clone size are taken from that table; D and trimming were inferred from the DNA. The sample lists 70,000 to 90,000 clones; 88% were seen once. V lost 2 bases and J lost 6; bases outside the gene matches: 19. The CDR3 is made up of 20 amino acids. Germline values: CDR1 MNHNS, CDR2 SASEGT. Sequenced: peripheral blood. This chain joins TRBV6-1 and TRBJ1-4; 9 bases agree with TRBD1. The source is a human donor in a cohort sampled during active COVID-19. For the CDR3, the DNA is TGTGCCAGCAGTGAACCGTACTGGGGCGGGACAGGGTTTTTTTATGAAAAACTGTTTTTT. Protein product: CASSEPYWGGTGFFYEKLFF.